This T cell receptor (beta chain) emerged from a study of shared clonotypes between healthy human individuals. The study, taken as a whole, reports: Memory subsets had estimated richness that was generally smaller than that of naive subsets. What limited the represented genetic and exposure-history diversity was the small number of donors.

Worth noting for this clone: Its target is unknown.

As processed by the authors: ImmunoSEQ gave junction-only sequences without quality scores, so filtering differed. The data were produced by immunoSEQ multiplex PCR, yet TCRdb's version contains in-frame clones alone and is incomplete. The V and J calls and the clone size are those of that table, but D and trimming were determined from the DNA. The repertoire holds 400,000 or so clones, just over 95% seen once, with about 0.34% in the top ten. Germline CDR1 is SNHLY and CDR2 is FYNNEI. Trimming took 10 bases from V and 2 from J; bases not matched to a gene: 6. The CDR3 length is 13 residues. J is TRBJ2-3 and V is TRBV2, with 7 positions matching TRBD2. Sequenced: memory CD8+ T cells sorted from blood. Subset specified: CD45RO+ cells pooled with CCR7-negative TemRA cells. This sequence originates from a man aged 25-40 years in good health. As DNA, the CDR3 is TGTGCCACCTCCCAGCGGGACACAGATACGCAGTATTTT. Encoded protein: CATSQRDTDTQYF.